The rows below give T cell receptor beta chains drawn from one sample of a study of T and B cells in COVID-19 patients. Each CDR3 protein is one row after TCRdb ran MiXCR on the multiplex PCR reads. The sample has several thousand distinct CDR3 sequences; more than 20% are singletons. Sequencing was done on a sample of blood. These receptors were taken from a human donor who had recovered from COVID-19. Each CDR3 is given with its conserved first and last residue. The order of the fields is clone size, D gene, J gene, V gene, CDR3 DNA, CDR3 protein. D genes are given only for firm matches. Part of the rows lack a size; the others show once, few, many or a class for expanded clones.

size: medium-sized; D: TRBD2; J: TRBJ2-1; V: TRBV6-1; DNA: TGTGCCAGCAGATGGACTAGCGGGGCCTACTCCTACAATGAGCAGTTCTTC; CDR3: CASRWTSGAYSYNEQFF
size: few; D: TRBD1; J: TRBJ2-2; V: TRBV5-1; DNA: TGCGCCAGCAGCTTGTACAGGGGGGACACCGGGGAGCTGTTTTTT; CDR3: CASSLYRGDTGELFF
size: NA; D: TRBD1; J: TRBJ2-7; V: TRBV6-5; DNA: TGTGCCAGCAGTTCGGGACAGGGGAGCTCCTACGAGCAGTACTTC; CDR3: CASSSGQGSSYEQYF
size: NA; D: TRBD1; J: TRBJ2-4; V: TRBV19; DNA: TGTGCCAGTAGTGCGGAGGACAGGGGCGGTTATGGGAACATTCAGTACTTC; CDR3: CASSAEDRGGYGNIQYF
size: NA; D: NA; J: TRBJ2-1; V: TRBV27; DNA: TGTGCCAGCGGGGGAAGCTCCTACAATGAGCAGTTCTTC; CDR3: CASGGSSYNEQFF
size: NA; D: NA; J: TRBJ1-3; V: TRBV20-1; DNA: TGCAGTGCTAGAGATCGAGGTCCCGGAAACACCATATATTTT; CDR3: CSARDRGPGNTIYF
size: medium-sized; D: NA; J: TRBJ1-6; V: TRBV15; DNA: TGTGCCACCAGCGGGAGCTCCTATAATTCACCCCTCCACTTT; CDR3: CATSGSSYNSPLHF
size: few; D: NA; J: TRBJ1-2; V: TRBV27; DNA: TGTGCCAGCAGTTGGGGAGGCGGCCGCTATGGCTACACCTTC; CDR3: CASSWGGGRYGYTF
size: many; D: NA; J: TRBJ2-2; V: TRBV7-2; DNA: TGTGCCAGCAGCTTAGGGGGGAGTGGCACCGGGGAGCTGTTTTTT; CDR3: CASSLGGSGTGELFF
size: NA; D: NA; J: TRBJ1-1; V: TRBV7-2; DNA: TGTGCCAGCAGTCAGTGGGGCTTTGGCACTGAAGCTTTCTTT; CDR3: CASSQWGFGTEAFF
size: medium-sized; D: TRBD1; J: TRBJ2-3; V: TRBV27; DNA: TGTGCCAGCAGTCCGACAGGGCCTCGCACAGATACGCAGTATTTT; CDR3: CASSPTGPRTDTQYF
size: few; D: TRBD1; J: TRBJ2-5; V: TRBV5-1; DNA: TGCGCCAGCAGCGAAGGGACAGGGGGTCGGGAGACCCAGTACTTC; CDR3: CASSEGTGGRETQYF
size: few; D: NA; J: TRBJ2-1; V: TRBV5-1; DNA: TGCGCCAGCAGCTTGGGCTCCTACAATGAGCAGTTCTTC; CDR3: CASSLGSYNEQFF
size: medium-sized; D: NA; J: TRBJ1-5; V: TRBV6-5; DNA: TGTGCCAGCAGTTACGCCGGCCAGCCCCAGCATTTT; CDR3: CASSYAGQPQHF
size: many; D: NA; J: TRBJ2-3; V: TRBV7-9; DNA: TGTGCCAGCAGCTTCGGGGAAGCTAGGGGAGATACGCAGTATTTT; CDR3: CASSFGEARGDTQYF
size: many; D: NA; J: TRBJ2-7; V: TRBV7-9; DNA: TGTGCCAGCAGTAAAGGACTATACGAGCAGTACTTC; CDR3: CASSKGLYEQYF
size: NA; D: NA; J: TRBJ1-1; V: TRBV11-2; DNA: TGTGCCAGCACTGAACAGGGATTCACTGAAGCTTTCTTT; CDR3: CASTEQGFTEAFF
size: medium-sized; D: NA; J: TRBJ2-1; V: TRBV30; DNA: TGTGCCTGGAGTGGGGGTTTATACTACAATGAGCAGTTCTTC; CDR3: CAWSGGLYYNEQFF
size: medium-sized; D: TRBD1; J: TRBJ2-7; V: TRBV5-5; DNA: TGTGCCAGCAGCCTGGTTAGGCCAGGGGGCGAGCAGTACTTC; CDR3: CASSLVRPGGEQYF
size: medium-sized; D: NA; J: TRBJ1-3; V: TRBV6-5; DNA: TGTGCCACACAGACAGCGTCTGTCTCTGGAAACACCATATATTTT; CDR3: CATQTASVSGNTIYF
size: medium-sized; D: NA; J: TRBJ1-2; V: TRBV6-5; DNA: TGTGCCATCAGACAGGATAACTATGGCTACACCTTC; CDR3: CAIRQDNYGYTF
size: few; D: NA; J: TRBJ2-4; V: TRBV10-3; DNA: TGTGCCATCAGTGAGTCAGGAGGGGGGGGTGCCGACATTCAGTACTTC; CDR3: CAISESGGGGADIQYF
size: NA; D: TRBD1; J: TRBJ1-1; V: TRBV5-6; DNA: TGTGCCAGCAGCCTAGGACAGGTTGTTAACACTGAAGCTTTCTTT; CDR3: CASSLGQVVNTEAFF
size: medium-sized; D: TRBD1; J: TRBJ2-1; V: TRBV6-5; DNA: TGTGCCAGCAGTACAGGGGATCCTTCCTACAATGAGCAGTTCTTC; CDR3: CASSTGDPSYNEQFF
size: medium-sized; D: NA; J: TRBJ1-1; V: TRBV19; DNA: TGTGCCAGTAGTATTCAAGTAATAGGGTCTACTGAAGCTTTCTTT; CDR3: CASSIQVIGSTEAFF
size: once; D: TRBD2; J: TRBJ2-3; V: TRBV29-1; DNA: TGCAGCGCAATAGCGGGGGGCCCTGGCACAGATACGCAGTATTTT; CDR3: CSAIAGGPGTDTQYF
size: medium-sized; D: TRBD2; J: TRBJ2-1; V: TRBV13; DNA: TGTGCCAGCAGCTTATTGGCGGGGGGCGCTATCCCCAATGAGCAGTTCTTC; CDR3: CASSLLAGGAIPNEQFF
size: many; D: NA; J: TRBJ2-6; V: TRBV6-2/TRBV6-3; DNA: TGTGCCAGCAGTTGGGTCGACTCTGGGGCCAACGTCCTGACTTTC; CDR3: CASSWVDSGANVLTF
size: NA; D: NA; J: TRBJ2-7; V: TRBV20-1; DNA: TGCAGTGCTAGACGCATGGGGGACTCCTACGAGCAGTACTTC; CDR3: CSARRMGDSYEQYF
size: few; D: TRBD2; J: TRBJ2-7; V: TRBV7-2; DNA: TGTGCCAGCAGCACTACTAGCGGGGGCACCTACGAGCAGTACTTC; CDR3: CASSTTSGGTYEQYF
size: NA; D: TRBD1; J: TRBJ2-4; V: TRBV20-1; DNA: TGCAGTGCTAGAGAGACGACAGGGGGAAAAAACATTCAGTACTTC; CDR3: CSARETTGGKNIQYF
size: few; D: NA; J: TRBJ2-4; V: TRBV5-1; DNA: TGCGCCAGCAGCTCGGAAGGATTCGTTGGAAACATTCAGTACTTC; CDR3: CASSSEGFVGNIQYF
size: few; D: NA; J: TRBJ2-1; V: TRBV20-1; DNA: TGCAGTGCTAGATTGCCCGGACGTAGGGGCAACTCCTACAATGAGCAGTTCTTC; CDR3: CSARLPGRRGNSYNEQFF
size: few; D: NA; J: TRBJ1-1; V: TRBV12-3/TRBV12-4; DNA: TGTGCCAGCAGTTCATTGGGGGCTGAAGCTTTCTTT; CDR3: CASSSLGAEAFF
size: medium-sized; D: TRBD1; J: TRBJ1-6; V: TRBV19; DNA: TGTGCCAGTCTCGACAGGGGTAATTCACCCCTCCACTTT; CDR3: CASLDRGNSPLHF
size: large; D: NA; J: TRBJ2-1; V: TRBV29-1; DNA: TGCAGCGTTGAGGGGAGCGGCGATGAGCAGTTCTTC; CDR3: CSVEGSGDEQFF
size: few; D: NA; J: TRBJ1-6; V: TRBV20-1; DNA: TGCAGTGCTAGAGATCAAGGATCGTCGAATTCACCCCTCCACTTT; CDR3: CSARDQGSSNSPLHF
size: large; D: TRBD2; J: TRBJ2-1; V: TRBV29-1; DNA: TGCAGCGCAATAGCGGGGGGGCCATTAGGGCAGTTCTTC; CDR3: CSAIAGGPLGQFF
size: NA; D: NA; J: TRBJ2-2; V: TRBV5-1; DNA: TGCGCCAGCAGCTTGGAACCCACCGGGGAGCTGTTTTTT; CDR3: CASSLEPTGELFF
size: few; D: NA; J: TRBJ2-3; V: TRBV20-1; DNA: TGCAGTGCTAGTGGCGAGACAGATACGCAGTATTTT; CDR3: CSASGETDTQYF
size: NA; D: NA; J: TRBJ1-5; V: TRBV6-2/TRBV6-3; DNA: TGTGCCAGCAGGGGGGGGGGAAATCAGCCCCAGCATTTT; CDR3: CASRGGGNQPQHF
size: few; D: TRBD1; J: TRBJ1-4; V: TRBV20-1; DNA: TGCAGTGTCGCCAGGGGGAACGAAAAACTGTTTTTT; CDR3: CSVARGNEKLFF
size: medium-sized; D: TRBD1; J: TRBJ2-1; V: TRBV5-6; DNA: TGTGCCAGCCAGGGGGACAGGGGCAATGAGCAGTTCTTC; CDR3: CASQGDRGNEQFF
size: NA; D: NA; J: TRBJ2-1; V: TRBV7-2; DNA: TGTGCCAGCAGTACTGGGTACTACTCCTACAATGAGCAGTTCTTC; CDR3: CASSTGYYSYNEQFF
size: many; D: NA; J: TRBJ1-2; V: TRBV6-6; DNA: TGTGCCAGCAGTTCCCCGGGGGTCTATGGCTACACCTTC; CDR3: CASSSPGVYGYTF
size: NA; D: TRBD1; J: TRBJ1-1; V: TRBV28; DNA: TGTGCCAGTTACGAGGGACAGGTTAGGAACACTGAAGCTTTCTTT; CDR3: CASYEGQVRNTEAFF
size: medium-sized; D: NA; J: TRBJ1-3; V: TRBV19; DNA: TGTGCCAGTAATTCGGACAGAAGCTCTGGAAACACCATATATTTT; CDR3: CASNSDRSSGNTIYF
size: few; D: TRBD1; J: TRBJ1-2; V: TRBV5-6; DNA: TGTGCCAGCAGCGCCGGGACAGGGCTCCTTGCTAGCTATGGCTACACCTTC; CDR3: CASSAGTGLLASYGYTF
size: few; D: NA; J: TRBJ1-6; V: TRBV10-3; DNA: TGTGCCATCAGCTCACGGCGGAGTACAGTAGGTAATTCACCCCTCCACTTT; CDR3: CAISSRRSTVGNSPLHF
size: medium-sized; D: NA; J: TRBJ1-1; V: TRBV29-1; DNA: TGCAGCGTTGGTCCGGACGACACTGAAGCTTTCTTT; CDR3: CSVGPDDTEAFF
size: NA; D: NA; J: TRBJ1-1; V: TRBV15; DNA: TGTGCCACCAGCAGGGAAGTTAAGTTGGCTGAAGCTTTCTTT; CDR3: CATSREVKLAEAFF
size: medium-sized; D: TRBD1; J: TRBJ1-5; V: TRBV29-1; DNA: TGCAGCGTTAATTCAGGGGGCGGTCAGCCCCAGCATTTT; CDR3: CSVNSGGGQPQHF
size: medium-sized; D: NA; J: TRBJ1-5; V: TRBV19; DNA: TGTGCCAGTAGTATCCCAGGGTACAATCAGCCCCAGCATTTT; CDR3: CASSIPGYNQPQHF
size: few; D: NA; J: TRBJ2-5; V: TRBV5-1; DNA: TGCGCCAGCAGCTTGGGGGTTAGCAACAGCCAAGAGACCCAGTACTTC; CDR3: CASSLGVSNSQETQYF
size: medium-sized; D: NA; J: TRBJ2-7; V: TRBV6-5; DNA: TGTGCCAGCAGCTACCGGGCCACCGACTACGAGCAGTACTTC; CDR3: CASSYRATDYEQYF